This T cell receptor (beta chain) is drawn from a study of blood T cell repertoires in COVID-19. Study context: Samples came from the United States, Italy and Spain, spanning acute and convalescent COVID-19. T cells, B-cell-depleted T cells, or PBMCs supplied cDNA or gDNA.

Authors' methods: Quantification of nucleated cells was approximated via reference gene primer amplification. Measured with immunoSEQ multiplex PCR; TCRdb has only the in-frame clones, and not every one. The V and J calls and clone size come from that table; D and trimming were worked out from the DNA. The sample holds approximately 61,000 clones, around 86% seen once. This CDR3 spans 15 amino acids. The germline V and J ends were trimmed by 4 bases and 0 bases, with 13 bases remaining between them. Germline lookup yields CDR1 SGHNT and CDR2 YENEEA. The clonotype originates from a human donor in a cohort sampled during active COVID-19. The chain joins TRBV11-3 to TRBJ2-7, with D perhaps TRBD2 (5 bases). Sequenced sample: peripheral blood. The CDR3 protein is CASSSRAPSSYEQYF. As DNA, the CDR3 is TGTGCCAGCAGCTCGAGGGCACCTAGCTCCTACGAGCAGTACTTC.